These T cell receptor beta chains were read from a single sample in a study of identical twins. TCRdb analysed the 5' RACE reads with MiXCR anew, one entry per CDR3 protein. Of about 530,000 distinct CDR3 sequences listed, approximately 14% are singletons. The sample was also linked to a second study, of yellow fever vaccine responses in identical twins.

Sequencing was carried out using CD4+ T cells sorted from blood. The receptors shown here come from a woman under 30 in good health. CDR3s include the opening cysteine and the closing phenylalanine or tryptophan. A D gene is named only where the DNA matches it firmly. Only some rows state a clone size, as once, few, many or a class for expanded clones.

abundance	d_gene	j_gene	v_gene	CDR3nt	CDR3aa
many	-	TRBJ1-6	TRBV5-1	TGCGCCAGCAGCGCTGGTGGGACAAATATATATAATTCACCCCTCCACTTT	CASSAGGTNIYNSPLHF
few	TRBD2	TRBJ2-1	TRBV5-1	TGCGCCAGCAGAGGTGCGGGGGACCGCCTCGGTGAGCAGTTCTTC	CASRGAGDRLGEQFF
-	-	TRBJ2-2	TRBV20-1	-	CSAGLSGLAGLSGELFF
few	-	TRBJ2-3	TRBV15	TGTGCCACCAGCAGACCTCTCGACGGTACGCAGTATTTT	CATSRPLDGTQYF
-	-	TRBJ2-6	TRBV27	TGTGCCAGCAGTTTAGAAGGGTTTGGGGCCAACGTCCTGACTTTC	CASSLEGFGANVLTF
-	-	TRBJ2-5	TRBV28	TGTGCCAGCAGTATCCTCTCCTGGCCAGGGGAATCGGAAGAGACCCAGTACTTC	CASSILSWPGESEETQYF
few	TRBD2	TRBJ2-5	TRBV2	TGTGCCAGCAGTCGTAGATGGGGACTAGCGGGAGGGTCTCAAGAGACCCAGTACTTC	CASSRRWGLAGGSQETQYF
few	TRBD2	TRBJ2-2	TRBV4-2	TGTGCCAGCAGCCAAGACCTAGCGGGAGCCGCACCCGGGGAGCTGTTTTTT	CASSQDLAGAAPGELFF
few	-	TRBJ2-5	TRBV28	TGTGCCAGCAGCCTCCTGACAGCCGATACGTACCAAGAGACCCAGTACTTC	CASSLLTADTYQETQYF
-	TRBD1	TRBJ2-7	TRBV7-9	TGTGCCAGCAGCCTCCTCGACAGGGGGGACGAGCAGTACTTC	CASSLLDRGDEQYF
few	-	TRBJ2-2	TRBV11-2	TGTGCCAGCACCCCTGGGGGCGGGAGAGTGTCTGACGCCGGGGAGCTGTTTTTT	CASTPGGGRVSDAGELFF
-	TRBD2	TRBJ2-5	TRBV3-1	TGTGCCAGCAGCCAATCTCCCTGGGGACTAGCGAAGACCCAGTACTTC	CASSQSPWGLAKTQYF
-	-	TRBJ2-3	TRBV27	TGTGCCAGCAGTTTATATCCAAGGACCACCACAGATACGCAGTATTTT	CASSLYPRTTTDTQYF
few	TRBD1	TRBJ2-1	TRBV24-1	TGTGCCACCAGTGAGTCAGGGGGCACTTACAATGAGCAGTTCTTC	CATSESGGTYNEQFF
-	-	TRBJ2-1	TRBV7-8	TGTGCCAGCAGCTTAATGGGAGCGGGTTCCAATGAGCAGTTCTTC	CASSLMGAGSNEQFF
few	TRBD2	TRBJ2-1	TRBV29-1	TGCAGCGCGTGGGGGGGGATGGTGAACAATGAGCAGTTCTTC	CSAWGGMVNNEQFF
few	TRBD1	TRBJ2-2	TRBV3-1	TGTGCCAGCAGCCAAGGGACAGGGATCACCGGGGAGCTGTTTTTT	CASSQGTGITGELFF
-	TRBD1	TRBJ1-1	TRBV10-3	TGTGCCATTGGGACAGGGGTTGAAGCTTTCTTT	CAIGTGVEAFF
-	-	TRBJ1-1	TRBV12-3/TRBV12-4	TGTGCCAGCAGTTTAGGGCCCACTGAAGCTTTCTTT	CASSLGPTEAFF
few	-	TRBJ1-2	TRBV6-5	TGTGCCAGCAGTTACAGGCAGATAAATGGCTACACCTTC	CASSYRQINGYTF
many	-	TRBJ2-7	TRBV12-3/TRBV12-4	TGTGCCAGCAGTTTTGGGAGCTACGAGCAGTACTTC	CASSFGSYEQYF
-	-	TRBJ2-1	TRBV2	TGTGCCAGCAGACCCGACGGACTCTACAATGAGCAGTTCTTC	CASRPDGLYNEQFF
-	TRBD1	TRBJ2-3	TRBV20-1	TGCAGTGCGAGCCCTACAAGGACAGGGCGCACAGATACGCAGTATTTT	CSASPTRTGRTDTQYF
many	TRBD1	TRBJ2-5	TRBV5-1	TGCGCCAGCAGCTTGGGTTCAGGGGGCTCGGAGACCCAGTACTTC	CASSLGSGGSETQYF
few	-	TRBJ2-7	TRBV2	TGTGCCAGCAGTGAAGAGGCAGGGGCAATTACACTCGAGCAGTACTTC	CASSEEAGAITLEQYF
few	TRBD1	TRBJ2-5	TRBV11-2	TGTGCCAGCAGCCTGACCGGGACAGTCATACAAGAGACCCAGTACTTC	CASSLTGTVIQETQYF
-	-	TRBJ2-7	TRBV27	TGTGCCAGCAGACGACAGCCCACACTAGAGCAGTACTTC	CASRRQPTLEQYF
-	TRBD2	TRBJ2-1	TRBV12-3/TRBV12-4	TGTGCCAGCAGTACGCGGACTAGCGGGAGTCTCAATGAGCAGTTCTTC	CASSTRTSGSLNEQFF
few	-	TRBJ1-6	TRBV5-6	TGTGCCAGCAGCTACAGGGCGTATTCACCCCTCCACTTT	CASSYRAYSPLHF
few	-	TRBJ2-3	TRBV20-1	TGCAGTGCTAGTAGTGGGCCGATAGTAGGCGCAGATACGCAGTATTTT	CSASSGPIVGADTQYF
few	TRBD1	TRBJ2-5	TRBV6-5	TGTGCCAGCAGTTCCGGGACAGGGGGCCCAGAGACCCAGTACTTC	CASSSGTGGPETQYF
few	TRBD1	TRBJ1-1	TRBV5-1	TGCGCCAGCGGCACCGGGACAGGGGGAGCTTTCTTT	CASGTGTGGAFF
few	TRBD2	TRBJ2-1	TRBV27	TGTGCCAGCAGTTTATACGGCCCTCCCTGGCGGGAGGGATACAATGAGCAGTTCTTC	CASSLYGPPWREGYNEQFF
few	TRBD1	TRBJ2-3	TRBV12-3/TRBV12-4	TGTGCCAGCAACCGGGACAGACGTAAATGGAATACGCAGTATTTT	CASNRDRRKWNTQYF
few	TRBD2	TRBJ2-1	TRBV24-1	TGTGCCACCAGTGATTTCGGGACTAGCGGGAGTCATGAGCAGTTCTTC	CATSDFGTSGSHEQFF
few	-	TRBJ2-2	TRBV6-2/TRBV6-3	TGTGCCAGTCGAGACCCCGCCGGGGAGCTGTTTTTT	CASRDPAGELFF
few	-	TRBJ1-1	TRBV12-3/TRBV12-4	TGTGCCAGCAGTTTCCCTGGGACGGCGCGTGAAGCTTTCTTT	CASSFPGTAREAFF
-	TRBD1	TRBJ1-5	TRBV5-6	TGTGCCAGCAGCTTTTCCGGGACAGGGCACAATCAGCCCCAGCATTTT	CASSFSGTGHNQPQHF